The 21 T cell receptor beta chains in this list originate from one sample, sequenced in a study of T-cell memory formation after mild COVID-19. MiXCR, run by TCRdb on the 5' RACE reads, gives a single entry per CDR3 protein. The sample lists 150,000 to 200,000 distinct CDR3 sequences, approximately 16% seen once, with around 2% in the top ten. The sequencing sample was made of PBMCs or a T cell subset sorted from them (not recorded which). The receptors derive from an adult woman who had mild COVID-19 (a few samples of this study predate the infection). Cell type and time point are not known.

CDR3 in amino acids: CASNSGARETQYF. Written as DNA, the CDR3 is TGTGCCAGTAATAGCGGGGCCCGGGAGACCCAGTACTTC. V gene TRBV5-6 combines with J gene TRBJ2-5; 8 bases line up with TRBD2. Germline CDR1 reads SGHDT; CDR2 reads YYEEEE. V shed 8 bases and J 5 bases; nucleotides not matched to a gene: 8. The CDR3 contains 13 residues.

The table lists this clonotype with a few counts. The chain links TRBV2 to TRBJ2-3; no firm D call. This CDR3 is 12 amino acids long. V was shortened by 6 bases and J by 2 bases, with 6 bases between the two germline ends. Germline CDR1 reads SNHLY; CDR2 reads FYNNEI. CDR3: CASRSTTDTQYF. The CDR3 bases are TGTGCCAGCAGGAGTACCACAGATACGCAGTATTTT.

This clonotype turned up a few times. This chain uses TRBV2 with TRBJ2-7; perhaps D is TRBD1 or TRBD2 (5 bases each). The CDR3 consists of 15 residues. V was cut by 4 bases and J by 0 bases, with 13 bases left in between. Germline V gene lookup returns CDR1 SNHLY and CDR2 FYNNEI. The CDR3 reads CASSVGTGSSYEQYF. CDR3 DNA: TGTGCCAGCAGTGTGGGGACCGGTAGCTCCTACGAGCAGTACTTC. Full variable domain (rest looked up from reference TRBV2 and TRBJ2-7): EPEVTQTPSHQVTQMGQEVILRCVPISNHLYFYWYRQILGQKVEFLVSFYNNEISEKSEIFDDQFSVERPDGSNFTLKIRSTKLEDSAMYFCASSVGTGSSYEQYFGPGTRLTVT.

CDR3 coding DNA: TGTGCCAGCAGCCCCAGGGAGGCCCGGGAGACCCAGTACTTC. It yields the protein CASSPREARETQYF. This chain uses TRBV11-2 with TRBJ2-5, with D possibly being TRBD2 (6 bases). The germline gives CDR1 SGHAT, CDR2 FQNNGV. CDR3 size: 14 residues. Trimming stripped 5 bases from V and 5 bases from J, with 15 bases between.

Here the CDR3 reads CASSYLSGVYRGRAYEQYF. The CDR3 nucleotides are TGTGCCAGCAGTTACCTTTCTGGCGTTTACAGGGGCAGAGCCTACGAGCAGTACTTC. The chain has TRBV6-5 and TRBJ2-7, with 7 bases that match TRBD1. J lost 2 bases, V lost 2 bases, and 18 bases had no gene match. The CDR3 runs to 19 residues. CDR1 and CDR2 (germline): MNHEY, SVGAGI.

The gene calls are TRBV21-1 and TRBJ2-3; TRBD2 reflects the table's D call only, with no check against the DNA. TRBV21-1 constitutes a pseudogene. There are 17 residues in the CDR3. The CDR3: CASSKTSGRAAADTQYF. Here the CDR3 DNA reads TGTGCCAGCAGCAAGACTAGCGGGAGGGCTGCCGCAGATACGCAGTATTTT.

This clonotype was found a few times. The chain couples TRBV7-9 to TRBJ1-1; D gene unclear. Trimming took off 5 bases at V and 0 bases at J, with 22 bases between the two ends. Germline V lookup: CDR1 SEHNR, CDR2 FQNEAQ (reference sequence). CDR3 size: 18 residues. The CDR3 sequence: CASSPRMAPSRVNTEAFF. The CDR3 DNA reads TGTGCCAGCAGCCCCAGAATGGCCCCAAGTCGAGTGAACACTGAAGCTTTCTTT. The complete variable domain, with remaining parts taken from reference TRBV7-9 and TRBJ1-1, reads DTGVSQNPRHKITKRGQNVTFRCDPISEHNRLYWYRQTLGQGPEFLTYFQNEAQLEKSRLLSDRFSAERPKGSFSTLEIQRTEQGDSAMYLCASSPRMAPSRVNTEAFFGQGTRLTVV.

In this sample, this clonotype turned up a few times. The chain recombines TRBV5-1 with TRBJ2-1; 11 nucleotides match TRBD2. CDR1 SGHRS and CDR2 YFSETQ come from the germline V gene. This CDR3 is 16 amino acids long. With V trimmed by 4 bases and J by 2 bases, 5 bases remained unmatched. The chain's CDR3 is CASSRSSGGTYNEQFF. The CDR3 DNA reads TGCGCCAGCAGCAGATCTAGCGGGGGGACCTACAATGAGCAGTTCTTC.

A few counts support this clonotype. J is TRBJ1-1 and V is TRBV7-9, with D unclear. Germline V gives CDR1 SEHNR, CDR2 FQNEAQ (reference sequence). This CDR3 spans 15 amino acids. V lost 1 base and J 4 bases, leaving 13 bases between the germline ends. The CDR3 protein is CASSLGGSDGTEAFF. CDR3 coding DNA: TGTGCCAGCAGCTTAGGAGGGTCGGACGGCACTGAAGCTTTCTTT.

J is TRBJ2-5 and V is TRBV18; D is ambiguous. V was pared by 5 bases and J by 3 bases, with 10 bases between. The CDR3 extends over 13 amino acids. Per germline, CDR1 KGHSH and CDR2 LQKENI. DNA for the CDR3: TGTGCCAGCTCAGCCAGAACGGAAGAGACCCAGTACTTC. Protein product: CASSARTEETQYF.

The V and J genes are TRBV6-4 and TRBJ2-1; D gene uncertain. Trimming removed 10 bases from V and 2 bases from J, with 12 bases in between. This CDR3 spans 13 amino acids. Germline V CDR1 and CDR2: MRHNA, SNTAGT. DNA of the CDR3: TGTGCCACCGTCTCGTTAGCCTACAATGAGCAGTTCTTC. This gives the protein CATVSLAYNEQFF.

This chain uses TRBV20-1 with TRBJ2-4, with D possibly called TRBD1 or TRBD2 (6 bases each). CDR1 is DFQATT and CDR2 is SNEGSKA in the germline V gene (reference sequence). The V end lost 3 bases, the J end lost 0 bases, and 12 bases lay between the germline ends. CDR3 length: 15 amino acids. This CDR3 reads CSASEGGIAKNIQYF. The CDR3 bases are TGCAGTGCTAGCGAAGGGGGGATAGCCAAAAACATTCAGTACTTC.

The rearrangement links TRBV10-3 to TRBJ2-7; 11 nucleotides line up with TRBD1. CDR1 ENHRY and CDR2 SYGVKD come from the germline V gene. The CDR3 has 14 amino acids. J gave up 4 bases and V 6 bases, and 5 bases lay outside the gene matches. The CDR3 DNA reads as TGTGCCATCAGGACCGGGACAGGGGGTTACGAGCAGTACTTC. It translates to CAIRTGTGGYEQYF.

CDR3 nucleotide sequence: TGTGCCAGCAGCTTAAACGGGGGAGCGAACACCGGGGAGCTGTTTTTT. This encodes CASSLNGGANTGELFF. This chain links TRBV7-3 with TRBJ2-2, with D perhaps matching TRBD2 (6 bases). Per the germline V gene, CDR1 is SGHTA and CDR2 is FQGTGA. Trimming pared 1 base from V and 0 bases from J, leaving 9 bases between. The CDR3 extends over 16 amino acids.

The rearrangement joins TRBV12-3 or TRBV12-4 to TRBJ1-1; D is unresolved. Trimming removed 5 bases at V and 6 bases at J, with 10 bases between. The CDR3 totals 12 residues. The CDR3 DNA follows: TGTGCCAGCAGTCCCTATCTCGCTGAAGCTTTCTTT. This codes for CASSPYLAEAFF.

This clonotype was counted a few times. The genes are TRBV29-1 and TRBJ2-7, with D possibly being TRBD2 (5 bases). There are 14 residues in the CDR3. CDR1 is SQVTM and CDR2 is ANQGSEA in the germline V gene. With 7 bases removed from V and 6 bases from J, the gap between germline ends came to 22 bases. CDR3 region: CSAEGGRGYREQYF. The DNA of the CDR3 is TGCAGCGCTGAGGGTGGGCGCGGGTATCGCGAGCAGTACTTC.

This clonotype was seen a few times. V is TRBV20-1 and J is TRBJ2-2; D may be TRBD2 (6 bases). Germline CDR1 reads DFQATT; CDR2 reads SNEGSKA (reference sequence). The CDR3 extends over 15 amino acids. V gave up 0 bases and J gave up 3 bases, with 11 bases separating them. CDR3 loop: CSARETRGYTGELFF. CDR3 in DNA: TGCAGTGCTAGAGAAACTCGGGGGTACACCGGGGAGCTGTTTTTT.

This rearrangement joins TRBV12-3 or TRBV12-4 to TRBJ2-7; 10 bases line up with TRBD2. The CDR3 is 15 residues long. J gave up 5 bases and V 5 bases, and 9 bases lay outside the gene matches. The CDR3 DNA follows: TGTGCCAGCAGTCCAGCGGGAGGGCCTTTCCACGAGCAGTACTTC. Amino acids: CASSPAGGPFHEQYF.

This clonotype has only a few counts. V gene TRBV29-1 combines with J gene TRBJ2-1, with 10 bases aligning to TRBD2. The CDR3 length is 14 residues. The V gene's germline CDR1 is SQVTM and CDR2 ANQGSEA. V was clipped by 6 bases and J by 14 bases; unmatched bases: 16. The CDR3 sequence is CSVQPGLASPEEFF. Here the CDR3 DNA reads TGCAGCGTACAACCGGGACTAGCGTCCCCGGAGGAGTTCTTC.

The chain carries TRBV18 and TRBJ2-7; D is possibly TRBD1 (5 bases). Germline V gene lookup returns CDR1 KGHSH and CDR2 LQKENI. V lost 3 bases and J lost 0, with 6 bases in between. This CDR3 has 13 residues. The CDR3 protein is CASSPDSSYEQYF. The CDR3, as DNA: TGTGCCAGCTCACCCGACAGCTCCTACGAGCAGTACTTC.

This clonotype was seen a few times. V is TRBV20-1 and J is TRBJ1-1, with D unclear. Trimming left V 4 bases short and J 1 base short, with 4 bases between. Germline assignment: CDR1 DFQATT and CDR2 SNEGSKA (reference sequence). CDR3 length: 11 residues. The CDR3 DNA reads TGCAGTGCTACACAGAACACTGAAGCTTTCTTT. Amino acids: CSATQNTEAFF.